These 7 T cell receptor beta chains were all obtained from the same sample, sequenced in a study of blood T cell repertoires in COVID-19. Here immunoSEQ multiplex PCR was the method, and the copy in TCRdb shows in-frame clones only, minus some. The sample lists roughly 390,000 clones; 85% were seen once. The sequencing sample was made of peripheral blood. All receptors derive from a woman between 18 and 29 years old with acute or convalescent COVID-19.

The chain combines TRBV19 with TRBJ2-5; D gene unclear. V was clipped by 3 bases and J by 4 bases, with 6 bases between them. From germline, CDR1 is LNHDA and CDR2 SQIVND (reference sequence). The CDR3 contains 12 residues. CDR3 in amino acids: CASSILGETQYF. The CDR3, as DNA: TGTGCCAGTAGTATCCTAGGAGAGACCCAGTACTTC.

This clone showed up many times. V is TRBV6-6 and J is TRBJ1-1; possible D gene TRBD1, 5 bases. The germline CDR1 and CDR2 sequences are MNHNY and SVGAGI (reference sequence). Trimming took 7 bases from V and 6 from J, leaving 18 bases between them. The CDR3 is 14 amino acids. The CDR3 DNA follows: TGTGCCAGCACCCCGGGAGGGGCGAAGGCTGAAGCTTTCTTT. Its translation: CASTPGGAKAEAFF.

The rearrangement links TRBV2 to TRBJ1-1; D remains ambiguous. CDR1 SNHLY and CDR2 FYNNEI come from the germline V gene. The germline V and J ends were trimmed by 6 bases and 0 bases, with 8 bases remaining between them. The CDR3 runs to 13 residues. The CDR3 sequence: CASRNTMNTEAFF. DNA of the CDR3: TGTGCCAGCAGGAACACGATGAACACTGAAGCTTTCTTT.

Written as DNA, the CDR3 is TGTGCCAGCACAGGTTATAGCAATCAGCCCCAGCATTTT. This sequence encodes CASTGYSNQPQHF. This chain connects TRBV19 to TRBJ1-5; a weak D match, TRBD1 (5 bases). The CDR3 covers 13 residues. V gave up 9 bases and J gave up 0 bases, with 9 bases separating them. From germline, CDR1 is LNHDA and CDR2 SQIVND (reference sequence). The full variable domain, with the rest looked up from reference TRBV19 and TRBJ1-5, is DGGITQSPKYLFRKEGQNVTLSCEQNLNHDAMYWYRQDPGQGLRLIYYSQIVNDFQKGDIAEGYSVSREKKESFPLTVTSAQKNPTAFYLCASTGYSNQPQHFGDGTRLSIL.

The gene calls are TRBV10-3 and TRBJ2-2; 7 nucleotides agree with TRBD1. Germline CDR1 ENHRY, CDR2 SYGVKD. V shed 8 bases and J 0 bases; nucleotides not matched to a gene: 3. CDR3 size: 14 residues. The CDR3 loop reads CAIRGQPNTGELFF. The CDR3 nucleotides read TGTGCCATCCGGGGACAGCCGAACACCGGGGAGCTGTTTTTT.

The chain combines TRBV29-1 with TRBJ1-3; D remains unclear. CDR1 is SQVTM, CDR2 ANQGSEA, per germline. V was clipped by 6 bases and J by 0 bases, with 12 bases between them. There are 14 residues in the CDR3. The CDR3 DNA reads TGCAGCGTGGAGACTAGGACCTCTGGAAACACCATATATTTT. Translated: CSVETRTSGNTIYF.

V usage is TRBV5-8 and J usage is TRBJ1-1; D not certain. Germline values: CDR1 SGHTS, CDR2 YDEGEE. This CDR3 has 13 residues. Trimming left V 2 bases short and J 5 bases short, with 10 bases between. CDR3 coding DNA: TGTGCCAGCAGCTTTACTGTGGTGACTGAAGCTTTCTTT. It codes for CASSFTVVTEAFF.